This TCR beta chain was identified during a study of regulatory T cells in long-lasting Graves disease. General study findings and limits: Thyroid tissue went unexamined; only peripheral blood was analyzed. Graves' patients with persistent disease showed TCR diversity lower than patients newly diagnosed.

The germline CDR1 and CDR2 sequences are LGHDT and YNNKEL (reference sequence). There are 13 residues in the CDR3. V was clipped by 2 bases and J by 12 bases, with 16 bases between them. Investigators prepared the TCR beta libraries by applying iRepertoire HTBI primers and Arm-PCR of CDR3 regions. Using its own MiXCR run on the multiplex PCR reads, TCRdb lists one record per CDR3 protein. The data show approximately 690,000 distinct CDR3 sequences, 30% seen once. This clonotype occurred once. Its antigen is currently unknown. Time point noted: persistent/refractory GD, antithyroid drugs over 5 years with positive TRAb. PBMC-extracted RNA yielded the TCR library.

This TCR came from a female donor with Graves disease. Sample: peripheral blood mononuclear cells (PBMCs), taken when the disease was refractory, from a patient treated with antithyroid drugs. The V call is TRBV3-1, the J call TRBJ1-2, with D possibly matching TRBD1 (5 bases). CDR3 sequence reads: CASSQFRVQGHTF. CDR3 in DNA: TGTGCCAGCAGCCAATTCAGGGTACAAGGCCACACCTTC.